This T cell receptor (beta chain) emerged from a study of cytotoxic CD8 clonotypes in ibrutinib-treated CLL. The CDR3 contains 15 residues. Germline loops: CDR1 SGHRS, CDR2 YFSETQ. V was clipped by 6 bases and J by 2 bases; unmatched bases: 8. The sequencing depth, 1 in 200,000 to 1 in 1 million T cells, was the target. Clones were sequenced by immunoSEQ multiplex PCR, and TCRdb holds only the in-frame ones, with some missing. The sample carries approximately 280,000 clones, 76% recorded once. The TCR comes from a human donor with chronic lymphocytic leukemia. The gene calls are TRBV5-1 and TRBJ2-1, with 7 positions matching TRBD1. The sequencing here drew on PBMCs, taken at disease progression, from a patient treated with ibrutinib. The CDR3: CASTKRQGPYNEQFF. CDR3 DNA: TGCGCCAGCACCAAGAGACAGGGTCCCTACAATGAGCAGTTCTTC.